The 21 T cell receptor beta chains reported below all come from one sample, sequenced in a study of post-analysis software for immune sequencing data. Study findings and constraints: TRBV5-6, TRBV5-1 and TRBV20-1 belonged to a set of five TRBV segments that were more frequent in patients than controls.

Libraries were made from TCR beta cDNA, and they carried unique molecular identifiers. TCRdb redid the calling of the PCR reads with MiXCR, one entry per CDR3 protein. This sample has 350,000 to 500,000 distinct CDR3 sequences; approximately 37% occur once, and the top ten carry 7.6%. The antigens for these receptors are not known. The specimen was blood. All receptors come from a girl aged 2-9 years with multiple sclerosis.

This clonotype was counted a few times. This chain joins TRBV12-3 or TRBV12-4 and TRBJ1-2, with D tentatively TRBD1 (6 bases). Trimming removed 4 bases from V and 5 bases from J, with 11 bases in between. This CDR3 spans 13 amino acids. In DNA form, the CDR3 reads TGTGCCAGCAGTTCCCCAGGGGAATATGGCTACACCTTC. Protein product: CASSSPGEYGYTF.

The chain recombines TRBV14 with TRBJ2-1; TRBD2 aligns across 13 bases. The germline CDR1 and CDR2 sequences are SGHDN and FVKESK. The CDR3 runs to 24 residues. The V and J ends lost 4 bases and 6 bases, in that order; junction bases with no gene match: 30. In DNA form, the CDR3 reads TGTGCCAGCAGCCTAGACGACAGGGGTCGTTCGGGACTAGCGGGACTTTATGCTTTCAATGAGCAGTTCTTC. Its translation is CASSLDDRGRSGLAGLYAFNEQFF. Looking up the rest from reference TRBV14 and TRBJ2-1 gives the full variable domain: EAGVTQFPSHSVIEKGQTVTLRCDPISGHDNLYWYRRVMGKEIKFLLHFVKESKQDESGMPNNRFLAERTGGTYSTLKVQPAELEDSGVYFCASSLDDRGRSGLAGLYAFNEQFFGPGTRLTVL.

This chain connects TRBV6-1 to TRBJ2-7; 9 bases fit TRBD1. The germline gives CDR1 MNHNS, CDR2 SASEGT. The trim removed 5 bases at V and 0 bases at J, leaving 5 bases unmatched. This CDR3 region has 15 residues. The CDR3 region has the DNA TGTGCCAGCAGTACTCGGGACAGGGACTCCTACGAGCAGTACTTC. As protein: CASSTRDRDSYEQYF.

The gene calls are TRBV12-5 and TRBJ1-6; possible D gene TRBD1, 6 bases. Germline values: CDR1 LGHNT, CDR2 FRNRAP. The CDR3 runs to 14 residues. The CDR3 sequence is CATPDSSYNSPLHF. The CDR3 nucleotides are TGTGCCACCCCGGACAGCTCCTATAATTCACCCCTCCACTTT.

This clonotype has only one observation. The gene calls are TRBV28 and TRBJ1-1; D is ambiguous. The V gene's germline CDR1 is MDHEN and CDR2 SYDVKM. Trimming removed 2 bases at V and 5 bases at J, with 9 bases between. The CDR3 length is 13 residues. The CDR3 loop is CASSLQRGTEAFF. The DNA for the CDR3 is TGTGCCAGCAGTTTACAGAGAGGGACTGAAGCTTTCTTT.

This rearrangement joins TRBV7-9 to TRBJ1-1; no firm D call. The germline gives CDR1 SEHNR, CDR2 FQNEAQ (reference sequence). The CDR3 has 11 residues. The V and J ends lost 5 bases and 8 bases respectively, with 9 bases between them. The CDR3 nucleotides read TGTGCCAGCAGCCGCGGGAAAGAAGCTTTCTTT. Its translation is CASSRGKEAFF.

V and J are TRBV5-6 and TRBJ1-4; the match to TRBD1 covers 10 bases. Germline CDR1 and CDR2: SGHDT and YYEEEE. Trimming cost V 1 base and J 7 bases; bases outside gene matches: 4. The CDR3 covers 15 residues. The CDR3 loop is CASSLYGQGGEKLFF. The CDR3 DNA sequence: TGTGCCAGCAGCTTGTACGGACAGGGGGGTGAAAAACTGTTTTTT.

This chain links TRBV25-1 with TRBJ1-2; D is undetermined. The germline gives CDR1 MGHDK, CDR2 SYGVNS. Trimming took off 2 bases at V and 8 bases at J, with 15 bases between the two ends. This CDR3 region has 14 residues. CDR3 bases: TGTGCCAGCAGTGAAAAATCGGGAGGCGCGGGCTACACCTTC. Protein: CASSEKSGGAGYTF.

This sequence joins TRBV29-1 and TRBJ1-1; D gene unclear. With 4 bases removed from V and 2 bases from J, the gap between germline ends came to 5 bases. The CDR3 is made up of 11 amino acids. The germline CDR1 and CDR2 sequences are SQVTM and ANQGSEA. The CDR3 nucleotides are TGCAGCGTTGGACGAAACACTGAAGCTTTCTTT. This translates into CSVGRNTEAFF.

This clonotype appeared a few times. The chain joins TRBV5-4 to TRBJ2-5; unclear D gene. The CDR3 contains 13 residues. The V gene lost 2 bases and the J gene lost 13 bases, with 18 bases spanning the gap. Looked up from germline, CDR1 is SGHNT and CDR2 is YYREEE (reference sequence). The CDR3 here is CASSFGANPVLYF. CDR3 nucleotides: TGTGCCAGCAGCTTTGGCGCCAACCCGGTATTGTACTTC.

The chain links TRBV7-2 to TRBJ1-4; D is unresolved. The germline V gene has CDR1 SGHTA and CDR2 FQGNSA. Trimming pared 3 bases from V and 3 bases from J, leaving 8 bases between. The CDR3 runs 14 residues. Here the CDR3 DNA reads TGTGCCAGCAGCTTGGCGGCAGCTAATGAAAAACTGTTTTTT. It translates to CASSLAAANEKLFF.

This chain links TRBV7-3 with TRBJ2-7; 9 bases are shared with TRBD2. The CDR3 extends over 15 amino acids. The junction had 8 bases not matched to a gene; V was cut back by 5 bases and J by 3 bases. The V gene's germline CDR1 is SGHTA and CDR2 FQGTGA. The CDR3 region has the DNA TGTGCCAGCAGCCCGGGACTAGCAGACTTCTACGAGCAGTACTTC. This encodes CASSPGLADFYEQYF.

The genes are TRBV6-5 and TRBJ1-1; TRBD1 aligns across 7 bases. This CDR3 has 15 residues. CDR1 and CDR2 from the germline V gene are MNHEY and SVGAGI. V lost 3 bases and J lost 1; bases outside the gene matches: 5. The CDR3 reads CASSYADRWNTEAFF. CDR3 nucleotide sequence: TGTGCCAGCAGTTATGCGGACAGGTGGAACACTGAAGCTTTCTTT.

The J gene is TRBJ2-1, the V gene TRBV27; the D call may be TRBD1 or TRBD2 (6 bases each). Trimming removed 0 bases at V and 8 bases at J, with 17 bases between. The CDR3 spans 16 residues. Germline V lookup: CDR1 MNHEY, CDR2 SMNVEV (reference sequence). CDR3 sequence reads: CASSLSWGDIVDEQFF. For the CDR3, the DNA is TGTGCCAGCAGTTTATCGTGGGGGGACATCGTGGATGAGCAGTTCTTC.

V usage is TRBV5-1 and J usage is TRBJ1-2, with no clear D. Trimming removed 4 bases from V and 1 base from J, with 11 bases in between. Germline V gene data show CDR1 as SGHRS and CDR2 as YFSETQ. The CDR3 runs 14 residues. CDR3: CASSPEKGNYGYTF. CDR3 DNA sequence: TGCGCCAGCAGCCCTGAGAAGGGTAACTATGGCTACACCTTC.

The chain joins TRBV28 to TRBJ2-1, with 11 bases that match TRBD2. This CDR3 is 16 amino acids long. Germline lookup yields CDR1 MDHEN and CDR2 SYDVKM. Germline trimming cut 4 bases from V and 2 bases from J; bases unmatched to any gene: 4. The CDR3 region has the DNA TGTGCCAGCAGTTGGCCACTAGCGGGAGCCTACAATGAGCAGTTCTTC. It translates to CASSWPLAGAYNEQFF.

V usage is TRBV7-3 and J usage is TRBJ2-1, with 8 nucleotides matching TRBD1. The CDR3 runs to 13 residues. Germline assignment: CDR1 SGHTA and CDR2 FQGTGA. V lost 4 bases, J lost 7 bases, and 3 bases stayed unmatched. The CDR3 region has the DNA TGTGCCAGCAGCTCGAGGGACAGGAATGAGCAGTTCTTC. Translating gives CASSSRDRNEQFF.

V is TRBV18 and J is TRBJ2-1; the match to TRBD2 covers 11 bases. The germline CDR1 and CDR2 sequences are KGHSH and LQKENI. This CDR3 is built from 15 residues. V shed 5 bases and J 7 bases; nucleotides not matched to a gene: 7. The CDR3 sequence: CASSSTSGIGNEQFF. The CDR3 DNA sequence: TGTGCCAGCTCATCGACTAGCGGGATCGGAAATGAGCAGTTCTTC.

The J gene is TRBJ1-2, the V gene TRBV18, with a weak D call TRBD1 (6 bases). Germline CDR1 is KGHSH and CDR2 is LQKENI. Trimming took 1 base from V and 0 from J, leaving 6 bases between them. The CDR3 loop spans 14 amino acids. The CDR3 bases are TGTGCCAGCTCACCACAGGGGGCTAACTATGGCTACACCTTC. Its protein is CASSPQGANYGYTF.

V gene TRBV27 combines with J gene TRBJ2-5, with 8 positions matching TRBD2. CDR3 length: 14 residues. The ends lost 3 bases at V and 1 base at J; junction bases unmatched: 1. Germline V gene lookup returns CDR1 MNHEY and CDR2 SMNVEV (reference sequence). The CDR3 region is CASSFSGAQETQYF. In DNA, the CDR3 is TGTGCCAGCAGTTTTAGCGGGGCCCAAGAGACCCAGTACTTC.

The chain uses TRBV15 and TRBJ2-4; TRBD2 might be the D (6 bases). The CDR3 runs 15 residues. The ends were cut back, 3 bases at V and 3 bases at J, with 12 bases in the middle. Germline loops: CDR1 LNHNV, CDR2 YYDKDF (reference sequence). The DNA of the CDR3 is TGTGCCACCAGCAGCCCAGCGGGTAGCAAAAACATTCAGTACTTC. As protein: CATSSPAGSKNIQYF. The entire variable domain, with the rest obtained from reference TRBV15 and TRBJ2-4, is as follows: DAMVIQNPRYQVTQFGKPVTLSCSQTLNHNVMYWYQQKSSQAPKLLFHYYDKDFNNEADTPDNFQSRRPNTSFCFLDIRSPGLGDTAMYLCATSSPAGSKNIQYFGAGTRLSVL.